A few counts support the clone carrying this TCR beta chain. PCR employed 60 Vbeta and 13 Jbeta primers. Sequenced by immunoSEQ multiplex PCR; TCRdb stores in-frame clones only, minus some. The data contain some 150,000 clones, approximately 79% of them singletons. V was shortened by 4 bases and J by 3 bases, with 9 bases between the two germline ends. This CDR3 spans 13 amino acids. Germline V CDR1 and CDR2: MNHNS, SASEGT. The data derive from a study of cytomegalovirus exposure and HLA in healthy donors. The sequence came from a male donor in good health and CMV-seronegative. Input material: PBMCs. The rearrangement links TRBV6-1 to TRBJ1-2, with D unclear. Written as DNA, the CDR3 is TGTGCCAGCAGTGCTCAGTATGACTATGGCTACACCTTC. Residues: CASSAQYDYGYTF.